This TCR beta chain was identified during a study of lymphopenia after photon versus proton radiotherapy (dated by TCRdb to between 2018 and 2021). For context, the study as a whole: Photon and proton radiation therapy were compared by the study for their immunological effects in patients with gastrointestinal tumors who developed high-grade lymphopenia. The cohort included 20 patients with gastrointestinal tumors who developed lymphopenia after receiving either photon or proton therapy. The study was designed to characterize how the impact on the immune system differs between the two radiation modalities. Findings and caveats that apply to the study as a whole: After the lymphocyte count nadir, photon-treated repertoires showed oligoclonal expansion, especially of CD8+ Temra cells, which drove the drop in diversity. Proton-treated patients stayed relatively stable during treatment, while photon-treated patients lost naive T cells and TCR diversity and gained effector/memory populations. The survival association was assessed only in patients who died, and better survival with proton therapy was presented by the authors as a possibility rather than a demonstrated result. Among patients across the cohort who died, overall survival time showed an inverse correlation with a larger post-nadir drop in TCR diversity.

The library relied on the immunoSEQ multiplex PCR assay. T cell repertoires were profiled by deep sequencing of rearranged TCR beta loci, alongside multiparametric flow cytometry. TCRdb obtained this table from immuneACCESS and retained in-frame rearrangements with V and J assigned. These tables miss some clones; where compared with another copy, unresolved V genes account for less than half of the shortfall, and the remainder is unexplained. Present in this sample are 55,000 to 70,000 clones, roughly 91% of which were seen just once. The ten top clones hold approximately 2.9% of the sample. A note on this clone: What this receptor recognizes is not known. No much larger clonotype is one base removed from it; base qualities were not supplied.

The germline V gene sets CDR1 to SNHLY and CDR2 to FYNNEI. The germline V end is reduced by 5 bases and the J end by 9 bases; junction bases left unmatched: 7. Counted from cysteine to phenylalanine, this CDR3 has 13 amino acids. CDR3 DNA is the only sequence kept; it has 39 bases, read in frame from the first base. The sequence is built from TRBV2 and TRBJ2-1; 7 bases in the middle match TRBD2. The input for sequencing was peripheral blood, taken from a patient treated with photon-based radiotherapy. This TCR was sampled from a woman in her 70s with pancreatic cancer. The DNA sequence is given as TGTGCCAGCAGTAAGGGGACTATCACTGAGCAGTTCTTC. This sequence encodes CASSKGTITEQFF.